This entry features one T cell receptor beta chain sequence. Treatment in this sample: randomized to nivolumab then ipilimumab (arm A) or the reverse (arm B). The data derive from a study of sequential checkpoint blockade in melanoma. Generated by immunoSEQ multiplex PCR, the TCRdb table keeps only in-frame clones and is missing some. The data show about 13,000 clones, roughly 27% seen once. V gave up 5 bases and J gave up 0 bases; unmatched junction bases: 7. The CDR3 runs to 15 residues. The V gene's germline CDR1 is SGHRS and CDR2 YFSETQ. This receptor was taken from a human donor with melanoma. The chain is built from TRBV5-1 and TRBJ2-7, with TRBD2 matching over 8 bases. The sequencing here drew on tumor tissue (inferred from file names), taken from a patient given nivolumab and ipilimumab in sequence. The CDR3 is CASRSLAGHSYEQYF. The CDR3 DNA is TGCGCCAGCAGATCCTTAGCGGGGCACTCCTACGAGCAGTACTTC. The full variable domain, in which reference TRBV5-1 and TRBJ2-7 provide the parts outside the CDR3, is KAGVTQTPRYLIKTRGQQVTLSCSPISGHRSVSWYQQTPGQGLQFLFEYFSETQRNKGNFPGRFSGRQFSNSRSEMNVSTLELGDSALYLCASRSLAGHSYEQYFGPGTRLTVT.